A selection of T cell receptor beta chains follows, all from one sample in a study of blood T cell repertoires in COVID-19. The protocol was immunoSEQ multiplex PCR, while the TCRdb copy is restricted to in-frame clones and leaves out a portion. The sample lists 250,000 to 350,000 clones; approximately 84% were seen once. The specimen sequenced was peripheral blood. The receptors here all came from a human donor with COVID-19, enrolled during active disease. The donor label of this sample is uncertain. Each CDR3 is given with its conserved first and last residue. The D gene is left open where the match is weak. A clone size is listed for some rows: how often the clone was seen (once, few, many), or a class if it is expanded.

size,J,D,V,CDR3,DNA
-,TRBJ1-2,-,TRBV6-5,CASSYNAAAPNYGYTF,TGTGCCAGCAGTTACAATGCGGCGGCCCCCAACTATGGCTACACCTTC
-,TRBJ2-3,TRBD2,TRBV6-6,CASSATSSGGTDTQYF,TGTGCCAGCAGTGCAACCTCTAGCGGGGGCACAGATACGCAGTATTTT
-,TRBJ2-3,TRBD2,TRBV7-7,CASSLGTSGSTDTQYF,TGTGCTAGCAGCTTGGGGACTAGCGGAAGCACAGATACGCAGTATTTT
-,TRBJ1-5,TRBD1,TRBV28,CASSLDRGKSNQPQHF,TGTGCCAGCAGTTTAGACAGGGGGAAAAGCAATCAGCCCCAGCATTTT
-,TRBJ2-7,TRBD2,TRBV9,CASSSQSGSPYEQYF,TGTGCCAGCAGCTCCCAGAGCGGGAGTCCCTACGAGCAGTACTTC
-,TRBJ2-7,TRBD2,TRBV5-1,CASSLVLAGVGYEQYF,TGCGCCAGCAGCTTGGTTTTAGCGGGAGTAGGCTACGAGCAGTACTTC
-,TRBJ2-3,TRBD1,TRBV2,CASSDGQGPTDTQYF,TGTGCCAGCAGTGACGGACAGGGCCCCACAGATACGCAGTATTTT
-,TRBJ2-3,-,TRBV5-1,CASSPSPTPDTQYF,TGCGCCAGCAGCCCAAGCCCTACGCCAGATACGCAGTATTTT
-,TRBJ2-1,TRBD1,TRBV10-3,CAITSGTGAYNEQFF,TGTGCCATCACCTCCGGGACAGGGGCCTACAATGAGCAGTTCTTC
-,TRBJ1-6,-,TRBV28,CASSTRYPGTGNSPLHF,TGTGCCAGCAGTACCCGTTACCCGGGAACGGGGAATTCACCCCTCCACTTT
-,TRBJ2-7,TRBD1,TRBV28,CASSLSLKLTRSGQGTEQYF,TGTGCCAGCAGTTTATCCCTAAAATTAACTCGATCCGGACAGGGGACCGAGCAGTACTTC
once,TRBJ1-5,-,TRBV5-6,CASTQWGVHSNQPQHF,TGTGCCAGCACCCAGTGGGGGGTGCATAGCAATCAGCCCCAGCATTTT
-,TRBJ2-7,TRBD2,TRBV28,CASGGSLIPFYEQYF,TGTGCCAGCGGCGGGAGCCTTATCCCTTTCTACGAGCAGTACTTC
-,TRBJ2-5,TRBD1,TRBV19,CASRGQAQETQYF,TGTGCCAGCCGTGGACAGGCCCAAGAGACCCAGTACTTC
-,TRBJ1-2,TRBD1,TRBV5-6,CASSLAGTGGGYTF,TGTGCCAGCAGCTTGGCCGGGACAGGGGGTGGCTACACCTTC
-,TRBJ1-1,-,TRBV3-1/TRBV3-2,CASSAGGANTEAFF,TGTGCCAGCAGCGCTGGGGGGGCAAACACTGAAGCTTTCTTT
-,TRBJ1-1,-,TRBV7-6,CASSRGRNTEAFF,TGTGCCAGCAGTAGGGGGAGGAACACTGAAGCTTTCTTT
-,TRBJ2-7,-,TRBV11-2,CASSPTVGASYEQYF,TGTGCCAGCAGCCCCACAGTGGGCGCTTCCTACGAGCAGTACTTC
-,TRBJ1-3,-,TRBV15,CATSRDPTPGGSGNTIYF,TGTGCCACCAGCAGAGATCCGACCCCAGGAGGCTCTGGAAACACCATATATTTT
-,TRBJ2-7,-,TRBV5-6,CASTSSPGEGYEQYF,TGTGCCAGCACCTCCTCCCCAGGGGAGGGCTACGAGCAGTACTTC
-,TRBJ2-1,-,TRBV28,CASRPPPGSYNEQFF,TGTGCCAGCAGACCCCCCCCGGGCTCCTACAATGAGCAGTTCTTC
-,TRBJ2-1,TRBD2,TRBV9,CASSPLAGGYNEQFF,TGTGCCAGCAGCCCCCTAGCGGGAGGTTACAATGAGCAGTTCTTC
-,TRBJ2-2,TRBD2,TRBV6-5,CASRRLAGPGELFF,TGTGCCAGCAGAAGACTAGCGGGACCCGGGGAGCTGTTTTTT
-,TRBJ2-7,-,TRBV5-5,CASSLGGGLYEQYF,TGTGCCAGCAGCTTGGGTGGAGGTCTCTACGAGCAGTACTTC
-,TRBJ1-1,TRBD1,TRBV29-1,CSARLSIPGTATWGAFF,TGCAGCGCCCGACTCTCGATTCCCGGGACAGCGACTTGGGGGGCTTTCTTT
-,TRBJ2-7,-,TRBV10-2,CASARAEQYF,TGCGCCAGCGCCAGGGCCGAGCAGTACTTC
-,TRBJ1-4,TRBD1,TRBV10-3,CAISEVQGASEKLFF,TGTGCCATCAGTGAGGTACAGGGGGCGAGTGAAAAACTGTTTTTT
-,TRBJ2-1,TRBD2,TRBV5-4,CASSLAGTSGRGGQFF,TGTGCCAGCAGCTTGGCCGGGACTAGCGGGAGGGGAGGGCAGTTCTTC
-,TRBJ1-1,TRBD1,TRBV5-1,CASSFRQGEGTEAFF,TGCGCCAGCAGCTTCAGACAGGGGGAAGGCACTGAAGCTTTCTTT
-,TRBJ2-5,TRBD1,TRBV9,CASSPGTVQETQYF,TGTGCCAGCAGCCCCGGGACAGTTCAAGAGACCCAGTACTTC
-,TRBJ2-6,-,TRBV6-1,CASSVQGTAGANVLTF,TGTGCCAGCAGTGTCCAGGGTACCGCTGGGGCCAACGTCCTGACTTTC
-,TRBJ1-1,TRBD1,TRBV5-1,CASSLGTGGANTEAFF,TGCGCCAGCAGCTTAGGGACAGGGGGCGCGAACACTGAAGCTTTCTTT
-,TRBJ2-5,TRBD2,TRBV13,CASSLGLAGGQETQYF,TGTGCCAGCAGCTTAGGGCTAGCGGGTGGGCAAGAGACCCAGTACTTC
-,TRBJ2-5,TRBD2,TRBV7-3,CASSFYGGIVGTQYF,TGTGCCAGCAGCTTCTACGGGGGGATCGTCGGGACCCAGTACTTC
-,TRBJ2-1,-,TRBV9,CASSPKSGTSTYNEQFF,TGTGCCAGCAGCCCCAAGTCTGGGACTTCCACCTACAATGAGCAGTTCTTC
-,TRBJ2-1,TRBD1,TRBV4-1,CASSQEGGHDRGFF,TGCGCCAGCAGCCAAGAAGGGGGGCATGACAGGGGGTTCTTC
-,TRBJ2-7,TRBD2,TRBV25-1,CASSELLAGWQYEQYF,TGTGCCAGCAGTGAACTACTAGCGGGATGGCAGTACGAGCAGTACTTC
once,TRBJ1-1,-,TRBV27,CASSFQGQNTEAFF,TGTGCCAGCAGTTTCCAGGGCCAGAACACTGAAGCTTTCTTT
-,TRBJ1-5,-,TRBV20-1,CSASSAGSGPQHF,TGCAGTGCTAGTTCGGCGGGGTCAGGGCCCCAGCATTTT
-,TRBJ2-5,TRBD1,TRBV11-3,CASSPGQAGTQYF,TGTGCCAGCAGCCCTGGACAGGCAGGGACCCAGTACTTC
-,TRBJ2-2,TRBD1,TRBV2,CASRSATLQKDRGPATGELFF,TGTGCCAGCCGTTCCGCTACCCTTCAAAAAGACAGGGGGCCGGCCACCGGGGAGCTGTTTTTT
-,TRBJ2-7,TRBD2,TRBV5-5,CASSLSLQREGPHEQYF,TGTGCCAGCAGCTTGAGCCTGCAGCGGGAGGGCCCCCACGAGCAGTACTTC
-,TRBJ2-3,TRBD2,TRBV2,CASSSRLAGASGSDTQYF,TGTGCCAGCAGTTCCCGACTAGCGGGAGCTTCAGGGTCAGATACGCAGTATTTT
-,TRBJ1-2,-,TRBV7-9,CASFPGVNYGYTF,TGTGCCAGCTTCCCCGGGGTTAACTATGGCTACACCTTC
-,TRBJ1-1,TRBD1,TRBV3-1/TRBV3-2,CASSQDSAGGSTEAFF,TGTGCCAGCAGCCAAGATAGTGCAGGGGGCTCGACTGAAGCTTTCTTT
-,TRBJ1-1,-,TRBV4-1,CASSQPTGNTEAFF,TGCGCCAGCAGCCAGCCCACAGGGAACACTGAAGCTTTCTTT
-,TRBJ1-2,-,TRBV11-2,CASSLFIQGGNGYTF,TGTGCCAGCAGCTTATTCATTCAGGGCGGAAATGGCTACACCTTC
-,TRBJ1-4,-,TRBV27,CASSLYSLPNEKLFF,TGTGCCAGCAGTTTATATAGCTTGCCTAATGAAAAACTGTTTTTT
-,TRBJ1-1,-,TRBV6-4,CASSQEGLPNTEAFF,TGTGCCAGCAGCCAGGAGGGACTGCCGAACACTGAAGCTTTCTTT